These 30 T cell receptor beta chains originate from one sample sequenced in a study of blood T cell repertoires in COVID-19. Clones were read by immunoSEQ multiplex PCR, and TCRdb kept only the in-frame ones, dropping some. The sample lists about 160,000 clones, 84% occurring once. Specimen: peripheral blood. The source of these receptors is a woman older than 75 with acute or convalescent COVID-19.

The CDR3 nucleotides read TGCAGCGCTCCGAGCCACGGGGAGCTGTTTTTT. Translated: CSAPSHGELFF. This chain links TRBV29-1 with TRBJ2-2; no clear D. Germline assignment: CDR1 SQVTM and CDR2 ANQGSEA. There are 11 residues in the CDR3. Trimming took off 7 bases at V and 7 bases at J, with 10 bases between the two ends.

The chain combines TRBV27 with TRBJ1-2; a possible D gene is TRBD1 (6 bases). This CDR3 contains 14 residues. CDR1 MNHEY and CDR2 SMNVEV come from the germline V gene (reference sequence). Trimming removed 4 bases from V and 4 bases from J, with 13 bases in between. For the CDR3, the DNA is TGTGCCAGCAGTTCACACAGGGACCGCTATGGCTACACCTTC. This encodes CASSSHRDRYGYTF.

DNA for the CDR3: TGTGCCAGCAGCCCTGATGTCCGTGGGGGCAGGCTTGGCTACACCTTC. Protein: CASSPDVRGGRLGYTF. V is TRBV27 and J is TRBJ1-2, with D perhaps TRBD1 (6 bases). Germline CDR1 and CDR2: MNHEY and SMNVEV (reference sequence). The V and J ends lost 6 bases and 7 bases respectively, with 24 bases between them. The CDR3 runs to 16 residues.

V usage is TRBV6-5 and J usage is TRBJ2-7; D possibly corresponds to TRBD2 (6 bases). The length of the CDR3 is 13 residues. V was shortened by 5 bases and J by 7 bases, with 15 bases between the two germline ends. Germline CDR1 and CDR2: MNHEY and SVGAGI. The CDR3 here is CASSLPGLQEQYF. In DNA, the CDR3 is TGTGCCAGCAGTCTCCCGGGACTCCAAGAGCAGTACTTC.

The chain is built from TRBV15 and TRBJ2-1; D gene uncertain. The CDR3 has 14 residues. Looked up from germline, CDR1 is LNHNV and CDR2 is YYDKDF (reference sequence). The V gene lost 3 bases and the J gene lost 7 bases, with 13 bases spanning the gap. CDR3 protein: CATSRARYRNEQFF. The CDR3 DNA follows: TGTGCCACCAGCAGGGCTAGGTATAGGAATGAGCAGTTCTTC. Based on the CDR3 plus reference TRBV15 and TRBJ2-1, the full variable domain is DAMVIQNPRYQVTQFGKPVTLSCSQTLNHNVMYWYQQKSSQAPKLLFHYYDKDFNNEADTPDNFQSRRPNTSFCFLDIRSPGLGDTAMYLCATSRARYRNEQFFGPGTRLTVL.

The rearrangement joins TRBV3-1 (or the pseudogene TRBV3-2) to TRBJ1-5; no reliable D call. The CDR3 spans 17 residues. CDR1 and CDR2 (germline): LGHDT, YNNKEL (reference sequence). Trimming took off 0 bases at V and 2 bases at J, with 14 bases between the two ends. CDR3 DNA sequence: TGTGCCAGCAGCCAAGAGATTCCGGATGAGGGCAATCAGCCCCAGCATTTT. Its protein product is CASSQEIPDEGNQPQHF.

This clone has a handful of counts. The rearrangement links TRBV6-5 to TRBJ2-7; possible D gene TRBD1, 6 bases. Germline V CDR1 and CDR2: MNHEY, SVGAGI. The V end lost 10 bases, the J end lost 4 bases, and 11 bases lay between the germline ends. This CDR3 region has 11 residues. DNA for the CDR3: TGTGCCACCGGACAGCTTTACGAGCAGTACTTC. It codes for CATGQLYEQYF.

The chain joins TRBV7-9 to TRBJ2-7; weak D call: TRBD2 (6 bases). This CDR3 contains 15 residues. V gave up 1 base and J gave up 3 bases, with 13 bases separating them. The germline CDR1 and CDR2 sequences are SEHNR and FQNEAQ (reference sequence). The CDR3: CASSLVRRAVYEQYF. The CDR3 region has the DNA TGTGCCAGCAGCTTAGTCCGGAGGGCCGTCTACGAGCAGTACTTC.

The V gene is TRBV6-5, the J gene TRBJ1-4; D is unresolved. This CDR3 has 13 residues. CDR1 MNHEY and CDR2 SVGAGI come from the germline V gene. The germline V and J ends were trimmed by 2 bases and 8 bases, with 9 bases remaining between them. The CDR3 region has the DNA TGTGCCAGCAGTTACCGAGAGGCGGAAAAACTGTTTTTT. Its protein is CASSYREAEKLFF.

The gene calls are TRBV18 and TRBJ1-2; TRBD1 is a possible D gene (5 bases). Germline V gene lookup returns CDR1 KGHSH and CDR2 LQKENI. V lost 2 bases and J lost 4, with 20 bases in between. The CDR3 is 17 amino acids. CDR3 bases: TGTGCCAGCTCACCAGTCCCCCCGGTCGGAGGGGTCTATGGCTACACCTTC. Protein product: CASSPVPPVGGVYGYTF.

The chain couples TRBV6-6 to TRBJ2-1; 7 bases fit TRBD1. Germline CDR1 and CDR2: MNHNY and SVGAGI (reference sequence). With V trimmed by 2 bases and J by 3 bases, 4 bases remained unmatched. There are 15 residues in the CDR3. The CDR3 loop is CASSYERGRYNEQFF. The CDR3 nucleotides read TGTGCCAGCAGTTACGAGAGGGGGCGCTACAATGAGCAGTTCTTC.

This chain joins TRBV5-1 and TRBJ1-2; D may be TRBD1 (5 bases). The CDR3 spans 12 residues. V lost 4 bases to trimming and J lost 4 bases, with 8 bases between them. Germline V gives CDR1 SGHRS, CDR2 YFSETQ. DNA of the CDR3: TGCGCCAGCAGCATCGACAGCTATGGCTACACCTTC. Residues: CASSIDSYGYTF.

The V gene is TRBV5-6, the J gene TRBJ2-7, with 9 bases fitting TRBD2. CDR1 SGHDT and CDR2 YYEEEE come from the germline V gene. The CDR3 has 16 amino acids. The trim removed 5 bases at V and 0 bases at J, leaving 9 bases unmatched. The CDR3 DNA sequence: TGTGCCAGCAGACTGCGGTTGACTAGCGGCTCCTACGAGCAGTACTTC. This codes for CASRLRLTSGSYEQYF.

The rearrangement joins TRBV28 to TRBJ1-4; a weak D match, TRBD1 (5 bases). Deletions cut 5 bases from V and 3 bases from J, with 28 bases between. Germline V gene lookup returns CDR1 MDHEN and CDR2 SYDVKM. The CDR3 runs to 20 residues. The CDR3 is CASSAIFPEPTSGANEKLFF. CDR3 DNA: TGTGCCAGCAGTGCTATATTCCCCGAACCTACTTCGGGGGCTAATGAAAAACTGTTTTTT. Full variable domain (rest looked up from reference TRBV28 and TRBJ1-4): DVKVTQSSRYLVKRTGEKVFLECVQDMDHENMFWYRQDPGLGLRLIYFSYDVKMKEKGDIPEGYSVSREKKERFSLILESASTNQTSMYLCASSAIFPEPTSGANEKLFFGSGTQLSVL.

This rearrangement joins TRBV19 to TRBJ1-6; 7 bases fit TRBD1. The CDR3 spans 16 residues. V trimming: 1 base; J trimming: 7 bases; junction bases outside the gene matches: 7. CDR1 is LNHDA and CDR2 is SQIVND in the germline V gene (reference sequence). CDR3 region: CASSIGGQFRNSPLHF. CDR3 coding DNA: TGTGCCAGTAGTATAGGGGGACAGTTTCGGAATTCACCCCTCCACTTT.

The chain recombines TRBV7-9 with TRBJ2-2, with 9 bases matching TRBD1. Germline V CDR1 and CDR2: SEHNR, FQNEAQ (reference sequence). After removal of 5 bases from V and 6 bases from J, the junction contained 7 bases not matched to a gene. The length of the CDR3 is 15 residues. Here the CDR3 reads CASSPGTGFAGELFF. The CDR3 nucleotides read TGTGCCAGCAGCCCCGGGACAGGGTTCGCCGGGGAGCTGTTTTTT.

V gene TRBV19 combines with J gene TRBJ1-2; 7 nucleotides line up with TRBD1. From germline, CDR1 is LNHDA and CDR2 SQIVND (reference sequence). The CDR3 extends over 16 amino acids. With V trimmed by 7 bases and J by 8 bases, 19 bases remained unmatched. The CDR3 sequence is CASTADRVQRPGGYTF. The CDR3 region has the DNA TGTGCCAGTACCGCTGACAGGGTCCAAAGGCCTGGGGGCTACACCTTC.

The CDR3 DNA reads TGTGCCAGCAGCTGGAACAGGGGCGGCAATCAGCCCCAGCATTTT. This sequence encodes CASSWNRGGNQPQHF. The chain has TRBV7-8 and TRBJ1-5, with TRBD1 matching 7 bases. V shed 4 bases, J shed 2 bases, and the junction held 5 bases outside the gene matches. CDR1 and CDR2 from the germline V gene are SGHVS and FQNEAQ. The CDR3 has 15 amino acids.

CDR3 protein: CASSVDPGWDSPLHF. Written as DNA, the CDR3 is TGTGCCAGCAGCGTCGATCCGGGGTGGGATTCACCCCTCCACTTT. This chain connects TRBV9 to TRBJ1-6; no clear D. V lost 2 bases to trimming and J lost 8 bases, with 14 bases between them. Germline CDR1 SGDLS, CDR2 YYNGEE. This CDR3 comprises 15 residues.

The rearrangement uses TRBV4-2 and TRBJ2-1; 11 nucleotides match TRBD2. The CDR3 consists of 15 residues. In germline, CDR1 is LGHNA, CDR2 YNFKEQ. V trimming: 6 bases; J trimming: 4 bases; junction bases outside the gene matches: 5. The CDR3 region is CASRVTSGTYNEQFF. The CDR3 DNA is TGTGCCAGCAGGGTGACTAGCGGGACGTACAATGAGCAGTTCTTC.

The DNA of the CDR3 is TGTGCCAGCAGCTTTAGCGGGATCTCCTACAATGAGCAGTTCTTC. Its translation is CASSFSGISYNEQFF. J is TRBJ2-1 and V is TRBV7-2, with TRBD2 matching 8 bases. CDR1 and CDR2 from the germline V gene are SGHTA and FQGNSA. This CDR3 contains 15 residues. V was pared by 3 bases and J by 0 bases, with 1 base of the junction left unmatched. Filled out from reference TRBV7-2 and TRBJ2-1, the complete variable domain reads GAGVSQSPSNKVTEKGKDVELRCDPISGHTALYWYRQSLGQGLEFLIYFQGNSAPDKSGLPSDRFSAERTGGSVSTLTIQRTQQEDSAVYLCASSFSGISYNEQFFGPGTRLTVL.

Many counts were recorded for this clone. V usage is TRBV4-2 and J usage is TRBJ2-2; 10 bases are shared with TRBD2. The germline CDR1 and CDR2 sequences are LGHNA and YNFKEQ. This CDR3 has 17 residues. V was pared by 2 bases and J by 1 base, with 4 bases of the junction left unmatched. CDR3 loop: CASSQIVAGGNTGELFF. CDR3 coding DNA: TGTGCCAGCAGCCAAATTGTAGCGGGAGGGAACACCGGGGAGCTGTTTTTT.

The chain joins TRBV4-2 to TRBJ2-3, with TRBD2 matching 9 bases. The V segment lost 11 bases and the J segment 6 bases; nucleotides outside the gene matches: 21. The CDR3 runs to 17 residues. Germline assignment: CDR1 LGHNA and CDR2 YNFKEQ. The DNA of the CDR3 is TGTGCCTCCGGCCCGGCGGGGGGGGCGAGGGGGAGGGATACGCAGTATTTT. Amino acids: CASGPAGGARGRDTQYF.

Here the CDR3 reads CASSISWESSYEQYF. CDR3 DNA sequence: TGTGCCAGTAGTATTAGTTGGGAGAGCTCCTACGAGCAGTACTTC. The chain has TRBV19 and TRBJ2-7; perhaps TRBD2 as D (5 bases). V was cut by 3 bases and J by 0 bases, with 12 bases left in between. The CDR3 is 15 amino acids. CDR1 is LNHDA, CDR2 SQIVND, per germline (reference sequence).

This clone was seen more than once but under ten times. The chain is built from TRBV7-9 and TRBJ2-7, with 7 bases identical to TRBD1. The CDR3 is 16 amino acids. After removal of 5 bases from V and 7 bases from J, the junction contained 17 bases not matched to a gene. Looked up from germline, CDR1 is SEHNR and CDR2 is FQNEAQ (reference sequence). CDR3 sequence reads: CASSLNHHRGPGEQYF. In DNA, the CDR3 is TGTGCCAGCAGCCTAAACCACCACAGGGGACCAGGGGAGCAGTACTTC.

The chain recombines TRBV19 with TRBJ2-3; 8 bases line up with TRBD2. There are 15 residues in the CDR3. Germline V gene data show CDR1 as LNHDA and CDR2 as SQIVND (reference sequence). The junction had 2 bases not matched to a gene; V was cut back by 1 base and J by 2 bases. The CDR3, as DNA: TGTGCCAGTAGTATAGCAGCGGGGGCCACAGATACGCAGTATTTT. Translation gives CASSIAAGATDTQYF.

The chain combines TRBV27 with TRBJ2-7, with no clear D. Germline CDR1 MNHEY, CDR2 SMNVEV (reference sequence). This CDR3 spans 16 amino acids. Trimming pared 0 bases from V and 4 bases from J, leaving 16 bases between. The CDR3 loop is CASSLSGSGSEYEQYF. The CDR3 bases are TGTGCCAGCAGTTTATCCGGATCCGGGTCGGAATACGAGCAGTACTTC.

This sequence joins TRBV2 and TRBJ2-7; D perhaps matches TRBD1 (6 bases). Trimming cost V 7 bases and J 4 bases, with 11 bases left between them. In germline, CDR1 is SNHLY, CDR2 FYNNEI. The CDR3 runs 12 residues. Here the CDR3 reads CASMGAIYEQYF. CDR3 in DNA: TGTGCCAGCATGGGGGCTATATACGAGCAGTACTTC. Using reference TRBV2 and TRBJ2-7 for the parts outside the CDR3, the full variable domain is EPEVTQTPSHQVTQMGQEVILRCVPISNHLYFYWYRQILGQKVEFLVSFYNNEISEKSEIFDDQFSVERPDGSNFTLKIRSTKLEDSAMYFCASMGAIYEQYFGPGTRLTVT.

The rearrangement joins TRBV29-1 to TRBJ2-2, with 7 bases fitting TRBD1. This CDR3 spans 14 amino acids. The germline V gene has CDR1 SQVTM and CDR2 ANQGSEA. Trimming removed 4 bases from V and 3 bases from J; junction bases left unmatched: 5. As DNA, the CDR3 is TGCAGCGTTGCCCGGGACAGACACACCGGGGAGCTGTTTTTT. Translation: CSVARDRHTGELFF.

This clone has just a few counts. The chain recombines TRBV2 with TRBJ2-7, with 7 bases lining up with TRBD1. J gave up 1 base and V 5 bases, and 8 bases lay outside the gene matches. This CDR3 spans 15 amino acids. Looked up from germline, CDR1 is SNHLY and CDR2 is FYNNEI. The CDR3 spells CASSIMGTASYEQYF. The DNA for the CDR3 is TGTGCCAGCAGTATTATGGGGACAGCTTCCTACGAGCAGTACTTC.